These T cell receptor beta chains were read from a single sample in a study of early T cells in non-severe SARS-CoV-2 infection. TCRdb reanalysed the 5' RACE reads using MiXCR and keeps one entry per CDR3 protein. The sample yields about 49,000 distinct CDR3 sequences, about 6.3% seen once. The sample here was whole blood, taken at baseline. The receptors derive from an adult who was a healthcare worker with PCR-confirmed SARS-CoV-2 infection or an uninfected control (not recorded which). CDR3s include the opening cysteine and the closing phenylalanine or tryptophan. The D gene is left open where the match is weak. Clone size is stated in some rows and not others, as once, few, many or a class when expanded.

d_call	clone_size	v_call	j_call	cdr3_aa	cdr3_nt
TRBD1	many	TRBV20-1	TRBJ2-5	CSAGTTGGAEETQYF	TGCAGTGCTGGGACGACAGGGGGCGCGGAAGAGACCCAGTACTTC
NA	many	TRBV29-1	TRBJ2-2	CSVTGGTGELFF	TGCAGCGTCACAGGTGGCACCGGGGAGCTGTTTTTT
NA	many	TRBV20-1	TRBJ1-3	CSASGDRNTIYF	TGCAGTGCTTCCGGGGACCGAAACACCATATATTTT
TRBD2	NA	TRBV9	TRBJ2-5	CASSVSLAGEETQYF	TGTGCCAGCAGCGTATCGCTAGCGGGGGAAGAGACCCAGTACTTC
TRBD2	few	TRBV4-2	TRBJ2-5	CASSQDRASGGGSRETQYF	TGTGCCAGCAGCCAAGATAGGGCTAGCGGGGGCGGATCGCGAGAGACCCAGTACTTC
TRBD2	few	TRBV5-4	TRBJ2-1	CASRPTRGGGHEQFF	TGTGCCAGCAGACCCACCCGGGGGGGAGGCCATGAGCAGTTCTTC
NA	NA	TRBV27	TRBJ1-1	CASNRGTEAFF	TGTGCCAGCAATCGGGGGACTGAAGCTTTCTTT
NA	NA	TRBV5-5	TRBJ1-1	CASSFAIMNTEAFF	TGTGCCAGCAGCTTCGCGATAATGAACACTGAAGCTTTCTTT
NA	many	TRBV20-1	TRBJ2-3	CSARVGTLEDTQYF	TGCAGTGCTAGGGTCGGGACTTTGGAAGATACGCAGTATTTT
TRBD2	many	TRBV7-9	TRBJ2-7	CASSAGTTERPYEQYF	TGTGCCAGCAGCGCCGGGACTACTGAACGACCCTACGAGCAGTACTTC
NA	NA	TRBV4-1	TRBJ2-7	CASSQDVSPSREQYF	TGCGCCAGCAGCCAAGATGTCTCCCCGTCCCGCGAGCAGTACTTC
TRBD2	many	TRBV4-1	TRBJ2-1	CASSQERWRGALADEQFF	TGCGCCAGCAGCCAAGAAAGGTGGCGGGGGGCCCTTGCAGACGAGCAGTTCTTC
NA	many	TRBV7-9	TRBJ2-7	CASSTERAYEQYF	TGTGCCAGCAGCACGGAAAGGGCCTACGAGCAGTACTTC
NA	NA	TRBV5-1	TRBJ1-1	CASSSGMSLRDTEAFF	TGCGCCAGCAGCTCCGGGATGTCCCTCAGGGACACTGAAGCTTTCTTT
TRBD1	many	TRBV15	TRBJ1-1	CATSRDWVGDRAMVDAFF	TGTGCCACCAGCAGAGATTGGGTAGGCGACAGGGCTATGGTGGATGCTTTCTTT
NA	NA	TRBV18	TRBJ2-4	CASSPQVAKNIQYF	TGTGCCAGCTCACCCCAGGTAGCCAAAAACATTCAGTACTTC
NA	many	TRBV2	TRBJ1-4	CANQRGGTNEKLFF	TGTGCCAACCAGAGGGGAGGAACTAATGAAAAACTGTTTTTT
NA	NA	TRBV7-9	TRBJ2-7	CASRQTGAYEQYF	TGTGCCAGCAGACAAACCGGAGCCTACGAGCAGTACTTC
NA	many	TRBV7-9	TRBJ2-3	CASSSVADTQYF	TGTGCCAGCAGCTCAGTAGCAGATACGCAGTATTTT
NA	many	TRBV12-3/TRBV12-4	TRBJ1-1	CASWPAGRTEAFF	TGTGCCAGCTGGCCTGCAGGCAGGACTGAAGCTTTCTTT
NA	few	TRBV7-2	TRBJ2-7	CASSFDRARSEQYF	TGTGCCAGCAGCTTCGACCGGGCCCGCTCCGAGCAGTACTTC
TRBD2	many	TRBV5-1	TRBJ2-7	CASSPGASGGLSSYEQYF	TGCGCCAGCAGCCCGGGGGCTAGCGGGGGTTTAAGCTCCTACGAGCAGTACTTC
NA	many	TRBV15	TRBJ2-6	CATSRDNSGANVLTF	TGTGCCACCAGCAGAGATAACTCTGGGGCCAACGTCCTGACTTTC